These 25 T cell receptor beta chains were sequenced from one sample in a study of shared T cell receptors in the human thymus (dated by TCRdb to about 2021). Libraries were prepared through the immunoSEQ multiplex PCR assay. Held by TCRdb, this immuneACCESS table contains in-frame sequences only and omits some clones. Under half of the omission traces to an unresolved V gene where checked; the cause of the rest is unknown. Present in this sample are about 710,000 clones, about 89% of which were seen just once. Under 0.01% of the sample is taken by the ten largest. The same data also contributed to another study, on human thymus T cells.

Sequences were obtained from thymocytes. These receptors were taken from a boy under three years old with a congenital heart defect. Donor details come from another sample of the same person, matched by shared clones.

V usage is TRBV6-1 and J usage is TRBJ2-5; D not resolved. The V end lost 3 bases, the J end lost 7 bases, and 9 bases lay between the germline ends. CDR1 MNHNS and CDR2 SASEGT come from the germline V gene. This CDR3 contains 12 residues. CDR3 sequence: CASSDARRTQYF. In nucleotides, the CDR3 is TGTGCCAGCAGTGACGCTAGGAGGACCCAGTACTTC.

The chain couples TRBV5-6 to TRBJ1-1; no clear D gene. This CDR3 region has 13 residues. V lost 1 base to trimming and J lost 1 base, with 5 bases between them. Germline CDR1 reads SGHDT; CDR2 reads YYEEEE. The CDR3 is CASSLYRNTEAFF. CDR3 coding DNA: TGTGCCAGCAGCTTGTACAGGAACACTGAAGCTTTCTTT. The variable domain in full, with the rest retrieved from reference TRBV5-6 and TRBJ1-1, is DAGVTQSPTHLIKTRGQQVTLRCSPKSGHDTVSWYQQALGQGPQFIFQYYEEEERQRGNFPDRFSGHQFPNYSSELNVNALLLGDSALYLCASSLYRNTEAFFGQGTRLTVV.

This clone was recorded a few times. The V and J genes are TRBV4-2 and TRBJ2-3, with 10 nucleotides matching TRBD2. This CDR3 has 20 residues. V shed 0 bases and J 7 bases; nucleotides not matched to a gene: 19. Germline V CDR1 and CDR2: LGHNA, YNFKEQ. CDR3 region: CASSQEGLAGDPHPLNTQYF. The CDR3 region has the DNA TGTGCCAGCAGCCAAGAAGGTCTAGCGGGAGATCCCCATCCACTAAATACGCAGTATTTT.

V is TRBV2 and J is TRBJ1-1; TRBD1 matches 8 bases. V trimming: 2 bases; J trimming: 5 bases; junction bases outside the gene matches: 7. Germline CDR1 SNHLY, CDR2 FYNNEI. This CDR3 is built from 15 residues. The DNA of the CDR3 is TGTGCCAGCAGTGAATGTGCAGGGGGCAGGACTGAAGCTTTCTTT. It encodes CASSECAGGRTEAFF.

The chain is built from TRBV12-5 and TRBJ1-1; the match to TRBD1 covers 7 bases. CDR1 LGHNT and CDR2 FRNRAP come from the germline V gene. Losses at the gene ends were 5 bases for V and 7 bases for J; bases not matched to a gene: 13. The CDR3 covers 15 residues. The DNA for the CDR3 is TGTGCTAGTGGTAAACAAAGTCAGGGGGAGGTTGAAGCTTTCTTT. Translation gives CASGKQSQGEVEAFF. The full variable domain, its missing parts supplied by reference TRBV12-5 and TRBJ1-1, is DARVTQTPRHKVTEMGQEVTMRCQPILGHNTVFWYRQTMMQGLELLAYFRNRAPLDDSGMPKDRFSAEMPDATLATLKIQPSEPRDSAVYFCASGKQSQGEVEAFFGQGTRLTVV.

The rearrangement joins TRBV25-1 to TRBJ2-3, with TRBD2 matching 9 bases. This CDR3 comprises 14 residues. CDR1 and CDR2 from the germline V gene are MGHDK and SYGVNS. The trim removed 7 bases at V and 5 bases at J, leaving 7 bases unmatched. CDR3: CASISGGPIDTQYF. In DNA, the CDR3 is TGTGCCAGCATAAGCGGGGGGCCTATAGATACGCAGTATTTT.

The gene calls are TRBV6-5 and TRBJ1-4, with TRBD1 matching over 7 bases. V was clipped by 6 bases and J by 3 bases; unmatched bases: 7. The CDR3 length is 15 residues. In germline, CDR1 is MNHEY, CDR2 SVGAGI. The CDR3 spells CASSPPGGANEKLFF. As DNA, the CDR3 is TGTGCCAGCAGCCCCCCAGGGGGAGCTAATGAAAAACTGTTTTTT.

V and J are TRBV4-1 and TRBJ2-1; TRBD1 matches 7 bases. The trim removed 7 bases at V and 7 bases at J, leaving 10 bases unmatched. The CDR3 is made up of 14 amino acids. CDR1 MGHRA and CDR2 YSYEKL come from the germline V gene. The CDR3 reads CASNPSPGQNEQFF. The CDR3 DNA sequence: TGCGCCAGCAACCCATCACCGGGACAGAATGAGCAGTTCTTC.

The chain links TRBV5-6 to TRBJ1-4; 12 bases map to TRBD1. Germline V lookup: CDR1 SGHDT, CDR2 YYEEEE. CDR3 length equals 18 residues. The J segment lost 2 bases and the V segment lost 4 bases, leaving 9 bases of the junction unmatched. The CDR3, as DNA: TGTGCCAGCAGCCGGGGCCGGGACAGGGGGCCCACTAATGAAAAACTGTTTTTT. It codes for CASSRGRDRGPTNEKLFF.

This clone was seen only a few times. For the CDR3, the DNA is TGTGCCAGTAGTATATCCGCAGATAGCAATCAGCCCCAGCATTTT. The encoded protein is CASSISADSNQPQHF. The V gene is TRBV19, the J gene TRBJ1-5; D gene uncertain. This CDR3 region has 15 residues. V lost 2 bases, J lost 0 bases, and 8 bases lay in between. Germline assignment: CDR1 LNHDA and CDR2 SQIVND (reference sequence).

J is TRBJ2-1 and V is TRBV7-3; TRBD2 matches 10 bases. The V gene's germline CDR1 is SGHTA and CDR2 FQGTGA. V lost 4 bases, J lost 10 bases, and 4 bases stayed unmatched. The CDR3 spans 13 residues. The DNA of the CDR3 is TGTGCCAGCAGCTCCCAAGCGGGGGGGGAGCAGTTCTTC. Amino acids: CASSSQAGGEQFF.

V is TRBV5-1 and J is TRBJ2-5, with D hard to call. Germline values: CDR1 SGHRS, CDR2 YFSETQ. Trimming cost V 1 base and J 7 bases, with 8 bases left between them. CDR3 size: 12 residues. CDR3 sequence: CASSLFFGTQYF. For the CDR3, the DNA is TGCGCCAGCAGCTTGTTTTTCGGGACCCAGTACTTC.

V gene TRBV11-3 combines with J gene TRBJ2-5; 10 positions agree with TRBD2. CDR1 and CDR2 (germline): SGHNT, YENEEA. The junction had 4 bases not matched to a gene; V was cut back by 5 bases and J by 7 bases. The length of the CDR3 is 13 residues. CDR3 sequence reads: CASSPEREGTQYF. DNA of the CDR3: TGTGCCAGCAGCCCGGAGCGGGAGGGGACCCAGTACTTC. Supplemented by reference TRBV11-3 and TRBJ2-5, the full variable domain reads EAGVVQSPRYKIIEKKQPVAFWCNPISGHNTLYWYLQNLGQGPELLIRYENEEAVDDSQLPKDRFSAERLKGVDSTLKIQPAELGDSAVYLCASSPEREGTQYFGPGTRLLVL.

The rearrangement joins TRBV19 to TRBJ1-1; no reliable D call. Trimming stripped 3 bases from V and 4 bases from J, with 15 bases between. The germline CDR1 and CDR2 sequences are LNHDA and SQIVND (reference sequence). The CDR3 is 15 amino acids. Written as DNA, the CDR3 is TGTGCCAGTAGTATCAGCCCCCGTCTAGGCACTGAAGCTTTCTTT. Its translation is CASSISPRLGTEAFF.

The chain carries TRBV27 and TRBJ1-1; the match to TRBD1 covers 10 bases. The V gene end was trimmed by 6 bases and the J gene end by 4 bases; junction bases not matched to a gene: 5. The CDR3 totals 14 residues. Germline V gene sequence: CDR1 MNHEY, CDR2 SMNVEV (reference sequence). CDR3 DNA sequence: TGTGCCAGCAGCCCACGGACAGGGGGCACTGAAGCTTTCTTT. Its protein is CASSPRTGGTEAFF.

The rearrangement links TRBV5-6 to TRBJ2-5; D perhaps matches TRBD1 (6 bases). This CDR3 contains 16 residues. Trimming stripped 4 bases from V and 5 bases from J, with 21 bases between. Per the germline V gene, CDR1 is SGHDT and CDR2 is YYEEEE. The CDR3 DNA sequence: TGTGCCAGCAGCCCAATCCGGGACACCCTAAGGGAGACCCAGTACTTC. Protein product: CASSPIRDTLRETQYF.

This chain links TRBV18 with TRBJ1-3; TRBD1 aligns across 9 bases. J lost 0 bases, V lost 3 bases, and 6 bases had no gene match. CDR3 length: 17 residues. The germline CDR1 and CDR2 sequences are KGHSH and LQKENI. CDR3 loop: CASSPGTGNRSGNTIYF. The CDR3 nucleotides are TGTGCCAGCTCACCTGGGACAGGGAACCGCTCTGGAAACACCATATATTTT.

This sequence joins TRBV7-2 and TRBJ2-5, with D possibly matching TRBD2 (6 bases). The CDR3 length is 15 residues. Trimming took off 2 bases at V and 1 base at J, with 11 bases between the two ends. The germline CDR1 and CDR2 sequences are SGHTA and FQGNSA. CDR3 region: CASSLRRGTQETQYF. CDR3 nucleotide sequence: TGTGCCAGCAGCTTACGGAGGGGCACCCAAGAGACCCAGTACTTC.

The table lists this clone with a few counts. The chain's CDR3 is CASSHRDRTYEQYF. DNA for the CDR3: TGTGCCAGCAGCCACCGGGACAGAACCTACGAGCAGTACTTC. The chain employs TRBV7-9 and TRBJ2-7, with TRBD1 matching over 7 bases. V gave up 5 bases and J gave up 2 bases; unmatched junction bases: 6. The germline CDR1 and CDR2 sequences are SEHNR and FQNEAQ (reference sequence). CDR3 length equals 14 residues.

The J gene is TRBJ2-1, the V gene TRBV12-5; maybe TRBD2 (5 bases). This CDR3 spans 16 amino acids. CDR1 is LGHNT and CDR2 is FRNRAP in the germline V gene. Between the trimmed V and J ends, which lost 8 bases and 4 bases, there was a span of 21 bases. The CDR3 spells CASYPMAARGYNEQFF. The DNA of the CDR3 is TGTGCTAGTTACCCGATGGCGGCCCGGGGTTACAATGAGCAGTTCTTC.

The rearrangement joins TRBV7-9 to TRBJ1-1; D gene ambiguous. The CDR3 runs 17 residues. Germline CDR1 SEHNR, CDR2 FQNEAQ (reference sequence). V dropped 1 base and J dropped 3 bases, with 18 bases sitting between them. The chain's CDR3 is CASSLETETSIDTEAFF. The CDR3 DNA follows: TGTGCCAGCAGCTTAGAAACGGAGACCTCTATTGACACTGAAGCTTTCTTT.

The V and J genes are TRBV7-9 and TRBJ1-5; D gene uncertain. V was pared by 6 bases and J by 0 bases, with 21 bases between. Per the germline V gene, CDR1 is SEHNR and CDR2 is FQNEAQ (reference sequence). This CDR3 has 18 amino acids. CDR3: CASSLNLRGEYSNQPQHF. The CDR3, as DNA: TGTGCCAGCAGTTTGAATCTCAGAGGAGAATATAGCAATCAGCCCCAGCATTTT.

V is TRBV7-9 and J is TRBJ2-7, with 8 bases fitting TRBD1. There are 16 residues in the CDR3. Germline V gene lookup returns CDR1 SEHNR and CDR2 FQNEAQ (reference sequence). With V trimmed by 5 bases and J by 1 base, 10 bases remained unmatched. The CDR3: CASSPPVGDRSYEQYF. The CDR3 DNA sequence: TGTGCCAGCAGCCCCCCGGTTGGGGACAGGTCCTACGAGCAGTACTTC.

The chain is built from TRBV20-1 and TRBJ1-1; D is uncertain. The V gene's germline CDR1 is DFQATT and CDR2 SNEGSKA (reference sequence). V was shortened by 2 bases and J by 7 bases, with 8 bases between the two germline ends. CDR3 size: 11 residues. CDR3: CSARKQYEAFF. In nucleotides, the CDR3 is TGCAGTGCTAGAAAACAATATGAAGCTTTCTTT.

The CDR3 nucleotides are TGTGCCAGCAGCTTGCGACAGGCGGGTCAGCCCCAGCATTTT. Amino acid sequence: CASSLRQAGQPQHF. This chain joins TRBV5-5 and TRBJ1-5; TRBD1 is a possible D gene (6 bases). V lost 1 base to trimming and J lost 6 bases, with 11 bases between them. Per the germline V gene, CDR1 is SGHKS and CDR2 is YYEKEE (reference sequence). The CDR3 is 14 residues long.